This T cell receptor beta chain came from a study of T cells after yellow fever vaccination. Study-wide results and limits: Researchers report a weaker secondary response that nonetheless peaked faster, day 5 versus 15. Subsequent to the booster, the majority of primary-vaccination clones reappeared (96% CD4, approximately 85% CD8). Shared CD4/CD8 clonotypes were a small share, likely from convergent recombination.

As regards this clonotype: Its target is not known.

The TCR cDNA carried a universal primer site and UMIs from 5'RACE template switching. Each CDR3 protein gets one entry after TCRdb re-called the 5' RACE reads with MiXCR. The sample consists of a few hundred thousand distinct CDR3 sequences, 8.7% of them appearing once. Germline-derived CDR1 and CDR2 are KGHDR and SFDVKD. Trimming took 6 bases from V and 2 from J; bases not matched to a gene: 2. This CDR3 comprises 13 residues. Specimen: CD4+ T cells sorted from PBMCs, collected 5 days after the yellow fever booster vaccination. The clonotype originates from a man aged 18-30 years who received the YFV17D yellow fever vaccine. The chain carries TRBV24-1 and TRBJ1-2; 7 bases agree with TRBD1. The CDR3 is CATSLTGNYGYTF. CDR3 sequence (DNA): TGTGCCACCAGTTTGACAGGGAACTATGGCTACACCTTC.